This TCR beta chain emerged from a study of T cells in Graves' hyperthyroidism and ophthalmopathy (dated by TCRdb to between 2019 and 2020). Background on the whole study: To identify TCR V-J signatures that set the groups apart, the researchers used a discovery cohort of 90 to 100 patients, made up of 43 with Graves' ophthalmopathy and around 58 with stable Graves' hyperthyroidism. An independent validation cohort of around 20 hyperthyroidism patients and 15 or so patients who later progressed to ophthalmopathy tested prospective prediction of ophthalmopathy. For training and testing, the 110 or so patients in the discovery cohort were randomly divided in a 7:3 ratio. In roughly six Graves' hyperthyroidism patients, the study also compared T-cell repertoires from thyroid tissue with T-cell repertoires from blood. After sampling, hyperthyroidism patients received methimazole starting at 30 mg daily, and ophthalmopathy patients received high-dose intravenous methylprednisolone. According to the paper, TCR Vbeta CDR3 sequencing was carried out on more than 120 peripheral blood samples, which came from fewer than 50 ophthalmopathy, 80 or so hyperthyroidism and approximately 17 progressor patients.

The germline V and J ends show losses of 5 bases and 7 bases respectively, and no gene match explains 6 bases of the junction. Including the terminal cysteine and phenylalanine, the CDR3 comprises 13 residues. The entry retains the CDR3 DNA only, 39 bases that are in frame from base 1. Looking up the germline V gene yields CDR1 MNHEY and CDR2 SVGAGI. The TCR beta CDR3 regions were amplified from the RNA transcripts. For the first round of RT-PCR on the TCR CDR3, the HTBI primer set was used together with the Qiagen OneStep RT-PCR kit. Libraries were constructed in a second round of multiplex PCR, after which size selection and purification were performed. Sequencing of the libraries was done on an Illumina HiSeq2000 using paired-end 100 bp reads. For the original study's pipeline: SOAPnuke was used to process the raw data, with reads discarded if the reads contained adapters or uncalled bases, had a mean Phred below 15, or lacked an exact constant-primer or identifier match. High-quality paired reads were merged with COPE v1.2.5, and unique nucleotide sequences were defined as clonotypes. MiTCR v1.1 was used to align clonotypes to the IMGT TRBV, TRBD and TRBJ reference segments. Only V-J combinations with frequency above 0.0001, covering 99% to 99.2% of repertoires, were analysed. A TCS score was defined as the ratio of F50 (clonal expansion) to E x V (chaos), with BLOSUM62-based TCRdist applied between CDR3 peptides within each V-J. Welch's t-statistics and random forest reduced 514 V-J features to 13, which were used in a naive Bayes classifier (R e1071). The Morisita-Horn index was used to measure how similar the thyroid and blood repertoires were. TCRdb trimmed public reads at Q25 via fastp, called clones via MiXCR and kept in-frame beta chains. Merged by CDR3 protein, the rows form single entries marked with the most common genes and DNA. These V and J calls rely on TCRdb rather than the paper's analysis. This sample holds roughly 49,000 distinct CDR3 sequences; approximately 53% were observed only once. Clones ranked in the top ten supply about 35% of the sample.

This clonotype was picked up many times. Its antigen is still unknown. No much larger clone exists at a distance of one base, and base qualities are not known. Stable Graves' hyperthyroidism was defined as no progression to ophthalmopathy during 18 months of follow-up. The hyperthyroidism patients were between 18 and 65 years old and newly diagnosed, with a disease duration of less than 2 months. Any patient with an uncontrolled infection, another autoimmune disease, pregnancy or lactation was excluded. Diagnoses were established on the basis of clinical symptoms, serum thyroxine and TRAb, thyroid ultrasound, and orbital computed tomography. Total RNA was extracted using Trizol reagent, and RNA quality was assessed on an Agilent 2100 Bioanalyzer. Broader findings and caveats from the paper: Sample size was not statistically predetermined, and blinding of investigators to group allocation was not performed. In cross-validation, a model built on a 13 V-J signature told ophthalmopathy apart from stable hyperthyroidism with less than 90% sensitivity and about 81% specificity, and in testing the same model reached 80%/75%. In validation, the model predicted progression to ophthalmopathy with just under 71% sensitivity and roughly 75% specificity, a median of roughly seven months before onset. Most expanded thyroid clonotypes (frequency above 0.001) were also detected in blood, suggesting blood repertoires may reflect thyroid immune responses.

This chain joins TRBV6-5 to TRBJ1-2, and TRBD1 matches 8 of the central bases. The sample comprised peripheral blood or thyroid tissue (not recorded which). This TCR was recovered from a man aged 18 to 30 with Graves' hyperthyroidism. CDR3 region: CASSQGQGSGYTF. The base sequence is TGTGCCAGCAGTCAAGGACAGGGCTCTGGCTACACCTTC.